This is a list of T cell receptor beta chains from one sample in a study of response to subunit inactivated influenza vaccine. TCRdb re-analysed the RT-PCR reads in MiXCR, keeping a single row per CDR3 protein. The sample lists roughly 700,000 distinct CDR3 sequences; 11% to 15% were seen once. This sample comprised PBMCs from blood, obtained approximately 15 days before vaccination. The receptors here all came from a middle-aged man who received an inactivated influenza vaccine. Both conserved end residues are part of each CDR3. The D gene is left open where the match is weak. Only some rows state a clone size, as once, few, many or a class for expanded clones.

>NA|TRBJ2-3|NA|TRBV19
CASSYPGVSTDTQYF
TGTGCCAGTAGCTATCCGGGGGTGAGCACAGATACGCAGTATTTT
>many|TRBJ1-1|NA|TRBV12-3/TRBV12-4
CASSSPWGAFF
TGTGCCAGCAGCTCCCCTTGGGGAGCTTTCTTT
>few|TRBJ2-2|TRBD2|TRBV6-2/TRBV6-3
CASVAQLLAGGTGELFF
TGTGCCAGCGTGGCCCAATTACTAGCGGGAGGTACCGGGGAGCTGTTTTTT
>few|TRBJ2-5|NA|TRBV5-6
CASSLTKKGTQYF
TGTGCCAGCAGCCTCACAAAGAAAGGGACCCAGTACTTC
>few|TRBJ2-2|TRBD2|TRBV7-9
CASSLRTSDGGELFF
TGTGCCAGCAGCCTCAGGACTAGCGATGGCGGGGAGCTGTTTTTT
>NA|TRBJ1-2|TRBD1|TRBV29-1
CSSGPGGERSYGYTF
TGCAGCTCTGGACCAGGGGGCGAAAGAAGCTATGGCTACACCTTC
>NA|TRBJ1-6|NA|TRBV6-5
CASSYSQSSYNSPLHF
TGTGCCAGCAGTTACTCACAGAGCTCCTATAATTCACCCCTCCACTTT
>NA|TRBJ2-7|NA|TRBV29-1
CSVGGMAQGPYEQYF
TGCAGCGTTGGGGGTATGGCACAGGGACCCTACGAGCAGTACTTC
>many|TRBJ2-2|NA|TRBV12-3/TRBV12-4
CASSPYTGELFF
TGCGCCAGCAGCCCTTATACCGGGGAGCTGTTTTTT
>NA|TRBJ2-5|NA|TRBV4-3
CASSRATASGETQYF
TGCGCCAGCAGCCGGGCGACAGCCTCGGGGGAGACCCAGTACTTC
>many|TRBJ1-5|TRBD1|TRBV12-3/TRBV12-4
CASSPGTGIQPQHF
TGTGCCAGCAGTCCAGGGACAGGGATTCAGCCCCAGCATTTT